A single sample is the source of the 18 T cell receptor beta chains below, sequenced in a study of shared clonotypes between healthy human individuals. Profiled with immunoSEQ multiplex PCR; TCRdb holds only in-frame clones, not every one. Here the sample spans hundreds of thousands of clones, around 78% being singletons. Sequencing was performed on PBMCs. The receptors here all came from a woman aged 40-49 years in good health. Some clones in this sample may be carry-over from other donors' samples.

This chain uses TRBV21-1 with TRBJ2-7. TRBV21-1 has pseudogene status. CDR3 length: 15 amino acids. CDR3 sequence reads: CASSPRAQIPYEQYF. The CDR3 DNA follows: TGTGCCAGCAGCCCCCGGGCACAAATACCTTACGAGCAGTACTTC.

The rearrangement links TRBV7-9 to TRBJ2-7; D is perhaps TRBD1 or TRBD2 (5 bases each). CDR3 size: 14 residues. The ends were cut back, 5 bases at V and 6 bases at J, with 17 bases in the middle. Per the germline V gene, CDR1 is SEHNR and CDR2 is FQNEAQ (reference sequence). The CDR3 here is CASSPEGRAGEQYF. DNA of the CDR3: TGTGCCAGCAGCCCCGAGGGCAGGGCGGGCGAGCAGTACTTC.

This clone has only one observation. The chain joins TRBV7-9 to TRBJ1-1; possible D gene TRBD1, 5 bases. The CDR3 is made up of 14 amino acids. From germline, CDR1 is SEHNR and CDR2 FQNEAQ (reference sequence). V lost 11 bases and J lost 1, with 17 bases in between. The DNA of the CDR3 is TGTGCCTCCAGAGGGACTCCCAAGAACACTGAAGCTTTCTTT. This encodes CASRGTPKNTEAFF.

The rearrangement uses TRBV27 and TRBJ1-5, with D unclear. The germline V gene encodes CDR1 MNHEY and CDR2 SMNVEV (reference sequence). The CDR3 is made up of 16 amino acids. V lost 5 bases to trimming and J lost 2 bases, with 16 bases between them. DNA for the CDR3: TGTGCCAGCAGTCGCCTACCCAGGCGAGGCAATCAGCCCCAGCATTTT. Encoded protein: CASSRLPRRGNQPQHF.

The genes are TRBV6-1 and TRBJ1-2, with unresolved D. Trimming stripped 10 bases from V and 1 base from J, with 13 bases between. Per germline, CDR1 MNHNS and CDR2 SASEGT. The CDR3 runs 13 residues. In DNA, the CDR3 is TGTGCCACCCATACAGATCTTAACTATGGCTACACCTTC. Translation gives CATHTDLNYGYTF.

The gene calls are TRBV7-3 and TRBJ1-5, with D maybe TRBD1 (5 bases). V was trimmed by 2 bases and J by 4 bases, leaving 12 bases between them. The CDR3 runs to 15 residues. Per germline, CDR1 SGHTA and CDR2 FQGTGA. This CDR3 reads CASSLDDSGNQPQHF. The DNA for the CDR3 is TGTGCCAGCAGCTTAGACGACAGCGGAAATCAGCCCCAGCATTTT.

CDR3 in amino acids: CASIRDASSYEQYF. The CDR3 nucleotides are TGTGCCAGCATCCGGGACGCCAGCTCCTACGAGCAGTACTTC. The V gene is TRBV2, the J gene TRBJ2-7, with D possibly being TRBD1 or TRBD2 (5 bases each). V was trimmed by 7 bases and J by 0 bases, leaving 13 bases between them. The CDR3 consists of 14 residues. Per germline, CDR1 SNHLY and CDR2 FYNNEI.

The V call is TRBV9, the J call TRBJ2-7; TRBD2 agrees at 9 bases. The junction had 5 bases not matched to a gene; V was cut back by 0 bases and J by 4 bases. From germline, CDR1 is SGDLS and CDR2 YYNGEE. The CDR3 loop spans 15 amino acids. The CDR3: CASSVGSLAGYEQYF. The CDR3 coding sequence is TGTGCCAGCAGCGTAGGCTCCCTAGCGGGGTACGAGCAGTACTTC.

Points on this clone: At one of its ends the junction is not consistent with the germline gene, which may arise from a read error. The chain combines TRBV2 with TRBJ2-3, with a weak D call TRBD2 (5 bases). The germline CDR1 and CDR2 sequences are SNHLY and FYNNEI. The CDR3 sequence is 15 residues long. The CDR3 protein is CTSGGRTPGTDTQYF. As DNA, the CDR3 is TGTACCAGCGGCGGACGGACCCCTGGCACAGATACGCAGTATTTT.

V is TRBV4-1 and J is TRBJ2-7; D is perhaps TRBD2 (5 bases). CDR3 length: 15 amino acids. Trimming stripped 2 bases from V and 0 bases from J, with 11 bases between. The germline CDR1 and CDR2 sequences are MGHRA and YSYEKL. Written as DNA, the CDR3 is TGCGCCAGCAGCCAACCGCGGGTTGGCTCCTACGAGCAGTACTTC. Translation: CASSQPRVGSYEQYF.

In the case of this clone: The junction and the germline gene differ at one end; a read error may be behind it. V gene TRBV2 combines with J gene TRBJ2-7; TRBD2 aligns across 8 bases. Germline V gene sequence: CDR1 SNHLY, CDR2 FYNNEI. CDR3 length: 16 residues. Here the CDR3 reads CASKGLEVTDSYQQYF. The DNA for the CDR3 is TGTGCCAGTAAGGGACTAGAGGTAACTGACTCCTACCAGCAGTACTTC.

The chain employs TRBV7-8 and TRBJ1-3; the D gene is possibly TRBD1 (5 bases). Germline CDR1 reads SGHVS; CDR2 reads FQNEAQ. Deletions cut 0 bases from V and 3 bases from J, with 9 bases between. CDR3 size: 15 residues. The CDR3 region is CASSLAGAFGNTIYF. CDR3 nucleotides: TGTGCCAGCAGCTTAGCAGGGGCGTTTGGAAACACCATATATTTT.

The rearrangement links TRBV2 to TRBJ2-7; possibly TRBD1 for D (5 bases). With 0 bases removed from V and 6 bases from J, the gap between germline ends came to 12 bases. The CDR3 length is 14 residues. CDR1 and CDR2 (germline): SNHLY, FYNNEI. CDR3 region: CASSEATNRLEQYF. The CDR3 DNA reads TGTGCCAGCAGTGAAGCGACCAACAGGCTCGAGCAGTACTTC.

CDR3 sequence: CASSLVPLGGAPYEQYF. CDR3 bases: TGTGCCAGCAGCTTAGTTCCCCTGGGGGGCGCGCCCTACGAGCAGTACTTC. The V and J genes are TRBV7-9 and TRBJ2-7; D possibly matches TRBD1 or TRBD2 (6 bases each). This CDR3 region has 17 residues. Trimming cost V 1 base and J 2 bases, with 18 bases left between them. Germline V CDR1 and CDR2: SEHNR, FQNEAQ (reference sequence).

Concerning this clone: One end of the junction is discordant with germline, which a read error may explain. The V call is TRBV7-7, the J call TRBJ2-1; 8 nucleotides match TRBD2. Per the germline V gene, CDR1 is SSHAT and CDR2 is FNYEAQ (reference sequence). This CDR3 spans 15 amino acids. The CDR3 spells CASSSTSEAYNEQFF. Here the CDR3 DNA reads TGTGCTAGCAGCTCGACTAGCGAGGCCTACAATGAGCAGTTCTTC.

The V and J genes are TRBV6-5 and TRBJ2-3; D unresolved. V was pared by 0 bases and J by 9 bases, with 4 bases between. CDR3 length equals 11 residues. The V gene's germline CDR1 is MNHEY and CDR2 SVGAGI. The CDR3 DNA is TGTGCCAGCAGTTACTCGGGCACGCAGTATTTT. Protein product: CASSYSGTQYF.

This clone was detected once. The chain has TRBV7-3 and TRBJ2-7; 11 nucleotides align to TRBD1. V lost 2 bases and J lost 2; bases outside the gene matches: 2. Germline-derived CDR1 and CDR2 are SGHTA and FQGTGA. This CDR3 is built from 15 residues. The CDR3 is CASSLWTGGTYEQYF. The CDR3 bases are TGTGCCAGCAGCTTATGGACAGGGGGCACCTACGAGCAGTACTTC.

The chain has TRBV6-1 and TRBJ2-5; tentative D call: TRBD1 (6 bases). Germline V gene lookup returns CDR1 MNHNS and CDR2 SASEGT. This CDR3 is built from 17 residues. V lost 3 bases and J 2 bases, leaving 19 bases between the germline ends. CDR3 protein: CASSDPGHQRFQETQYF. For the CDR3, the DNA is TGTGCCAGCAGTGATCCGGGACATCAGCGGTTTCAAGAGACCCAGTACTTC.